The rows below give T cell receptor beta chains drawn from one sample of a study of CXCR3-negative and CXCR3-positive naive CD8 T cells. With the 5' RACE reads reprocessed, TCRdb shows one record per CDR3 protein and no DNA. The sample table sets out more than 6,000 distinct CDR3 sequences. The material sequenced was naive CXCR3- CD8+ T cells from blood. The receptor set was obtained from a human donor in good health. Some clones in this sample may be carry-over from other donors' samples. CDR3s include the opening cysteine and the closing phenylalanine or tryptophan. Some rows have no size entry. The others give once, few or many, or a class for an expanded clone.

j_call	clone_size	v_call	cdr3_aa
TRBJ2-1	NA	TRBV19	CASSFSGSGKSGNEQFF
TRBJ2-3	medium-sized	TRBV4-1	CASSQYSGSSTDTQYF
TRBJ2-7	NA	TRBV4-2	CASSQILSGGIYEQYF
TRBJ2-1	NA	TRBV19	CASSISGSSYNEQFF
TRBJ2-1	medium-sized	TRBV14	CASSRHGLVVDEQFF
TRBJ2-1	NA	TRBV29-1	CSVERQGTRTYNEQFF
TRBJ2-2	NA	TRBV4-2	CASSQDAGSVAGELFF
TRBJ2-1	medium-sized	TRBV9	CASSVEGAWMDEQFF
TRBJ1-3	NA	TRBV12-3/TRBV12-4	CASTPVPGNTIYF
TRBJ1-1	NA	TRBV6-2/TRBV6-3	CASSYSSRDPIENTEAFF
TRBJ2-7	medium-sized	TRBV29-1	CSVHPGTGSDEQYF